These 5 T cell receptor beta chains were all obtained from the same sample, sequenced in a study of blood T cells in healthy people across ages. A second PCR of 7 to 11 cycles used a sample-barcoded 5' primer and a J-beta primer mix. One entry per CDR3 protein, called by TCRdb with MiXCR from the 5' RACE reads. The sample holds 1,500,000 or so distinct CDR3 sequences; 42% are singletons and the top ten take more than 4%. Source material: blood. The receptors shown here come from a woman aged 18-35 years in good health.

The table lists this clonotype with a few counts. The rearrangement uses TRBV7-2 and TRBJ2-3, with TRBD1 identical over 7 bases. The CDR3 extends over 16 amino acids. The J segment lost 1 base and the V segment lost 5 bases, leaving 9 bases of the junction unmatched. The germline CDR1 and CDR2 sequences are SGHTA and FQGNSA. CDR3 DNA: TGTGCCAGCAGCGCCGTCAGGGGGTCTGGCACAGATACGCAGTATTTT. Its translation is CASSAVRGSGTDTQYF.

This clonotype was seen a few times. The rearrangement links TRBV20-1 to TRBJ2-7, with TRBD1 matching 8 bases. Germline-derived CDR1 and CDR2 are DFQATT and SNEGSKA (reference sequence). The CDR3 is 13 residues long. V trimming: 5 bases; J trimming: 4 bases; junction bases outside the gene matches: 7. The CDR3 sequence is CSAAQGGRYEQYF. In nucleotides, the CDR3 is TGCAGTGCTGCACAGGGGGGACGGTACGAGCAGTACTTC.

CDR3 amino acids: CASSQDYPSGSTDTQYF. The CDR3, as DNA: TGCGCCAGCAGCCAAGATTACCCTAGCGGTAGCACAGATACGCAGTATTTT. This rearrangement joins TRBV4-3 to TRBJ2-3, with 7 nucleotides matching TRBD2. Germline CDR1 LGHNA, CDR2 YSLEER. After removal of 0 bases from V and 0 bases from J, the junction contained 6 bases not matched to a gene. The CDR3 sequence is 17 residues long.

Details on this clonotype: This may stem from a read error, because a much larger clone lies one nucleotide away. This likely comes from a read error, as the CDR3 has no conserved phenylalanine or tryptophan at its end. The chain combines TRBV25-1 with TRBJ1-3; no firm D call. Between the trimmed V and J ends, which lost 1 base and 1 base, there was a span of 11 bases. CDR3 length: 16 amino acids. The germline V gene encodes CDR1 MGHDK and CDR2 SYGVNS. In DNA form, the CDR3 reads TGTGCCAGCAGTGAATTTGAGGGAACGTCTGGAAACACCATATATCTT. Amino acids: CASSEFEGTSGNTIYL.

This clonotype was found a few times. V and J are TRBV10-3 and TRBJ2-5; D gene uncertain. The ends were cut back, 3 bases at V and 4 bases at J, with 3 bases in the middle. This CDR3 region has 11 residues. Germline V gene data show CDR1 as ENHRY and CDR2 as SYGVKD. The CDR3 bases are TGTGCCATCAGTGATTCAGAGACCCAGTACTTC. This translates into CAISDSETQYF.